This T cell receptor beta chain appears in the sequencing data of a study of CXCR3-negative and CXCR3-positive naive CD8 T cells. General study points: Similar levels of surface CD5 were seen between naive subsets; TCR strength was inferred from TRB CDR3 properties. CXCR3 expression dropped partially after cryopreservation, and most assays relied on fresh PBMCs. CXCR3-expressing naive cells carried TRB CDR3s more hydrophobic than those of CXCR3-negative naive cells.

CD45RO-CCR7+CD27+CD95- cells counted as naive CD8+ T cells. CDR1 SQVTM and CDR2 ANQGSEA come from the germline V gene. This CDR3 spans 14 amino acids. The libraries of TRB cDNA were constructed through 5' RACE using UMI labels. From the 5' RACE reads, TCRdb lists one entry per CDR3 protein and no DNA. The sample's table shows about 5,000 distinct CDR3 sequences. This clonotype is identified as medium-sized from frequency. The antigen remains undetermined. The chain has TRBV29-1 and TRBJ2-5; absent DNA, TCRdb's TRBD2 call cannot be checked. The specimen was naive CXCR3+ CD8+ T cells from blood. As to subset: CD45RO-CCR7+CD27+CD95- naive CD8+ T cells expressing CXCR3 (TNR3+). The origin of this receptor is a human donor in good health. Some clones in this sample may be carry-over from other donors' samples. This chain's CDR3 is CSVEMAGGQETQYF.